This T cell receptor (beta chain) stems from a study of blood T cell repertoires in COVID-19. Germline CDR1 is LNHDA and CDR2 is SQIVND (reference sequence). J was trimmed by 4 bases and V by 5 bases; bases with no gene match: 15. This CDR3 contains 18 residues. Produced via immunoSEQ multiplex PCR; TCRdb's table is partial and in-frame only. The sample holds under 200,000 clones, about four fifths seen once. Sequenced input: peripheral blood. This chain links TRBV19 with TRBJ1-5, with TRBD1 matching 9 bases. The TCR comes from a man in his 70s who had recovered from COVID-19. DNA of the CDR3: TGTGCCAGTAGTCCTGGCCTTCCGGGACAGGGAGGTAATCAGCCCCAGCATTTT. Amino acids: CASSPGLPGQGGNQPQHF.